This T cell receptor beta chain came from a study of blood T cell repertoires in COVID-19. Per germline, CDR1 SGHTA and CDR2 FQGTGA. The V end was cut by 6 bases, the J end by 1 base, with 6 bases between. The CDR3 extends over 13 amino acids. Authors' methods: From reference gene primer amplification, estimates of nucleated cell counts were derived. The protocol was immunoSEQ multiplex PCR, while the TCRdb copy is restricted to in-frame clones and leaves out a portion. For V, J and clone size, that table is used; D and trimming come from the DNA. Of some 100,000 clones listed, roughly 80% are singletons.

The sequenced sample was peripheral blood. The chain carries TRBV7-3 and TRBJ2-2; D gene ambiguous. The origin of this receptor is an older woman with acute or convalescent COVID-19. This CDR3 is CASRARNTGELFF. DNA for the CDR3: TGTGCCAGCAGAGCCCGGAACACCGGGGAGCTGTTTTTT.